A selection of T cell receptor beta chains follows, all from one sample in a study of T-cell reconstitution after alpha-beta-depleted transplantation in children. TCRdb independently ran MiXCR on the PCR reads; one entry per CDR3 protein. The table has just under 550,000 distinct CDR3 sequences, 15% to 20% seen once. Specimen: PBMCs from the stem cell graft donor, collected from the stem cell graft. Source of these receptors: a human donor who donated a stem cell graft to a child with acute lymphoblastic leukemia. The CDR3 runs from the conserved cysteine through the conserved F or W. The D gene is left open where the match is weak. Some rows mark clone size as missing; the rest say once, few, many or name a class of expanded clone.

CDR3,DNA,D,V,length,J,size
CASDRGVAVEQYF,TGTGCCTCAGACAGAGGGGTGGCCGTCGAGCAGTACTTC,.,TRBV7-9,13,TRBJ2-7,few
CASSVESRSYEQYF,TGTGCCAGCAGCGTAGAATCCCGCTCCTACGAGCAGTACTTC,.,TRBV9,14,TRBJ2-7,few
CASSPSSGTGAYEQYF,TGCGCCAGCAGCCCGTCAAGTGGGACAGGCGCCTACGAGCAGTACTTC,TRBD1,TRBV4-1,16,TRBJ2-7,.
CASKRTRLTDTQYF,TGTGCCAGCAAACGGACTAGGTTAACAGATACGCAGTATTTT,TRBD2,TRBV5-4,14,TRBJ2-3,.
CASSDQWGRLDGTEAFF,TGTGCCAGCAGCGACCAATGGGGGCGCTTAGATGGCACTGAAGCTTTCTTT,.,TRBV7-8,17,TRBJ1-1,.
CASSPTGWTGNTIYF,TGTGCCAGCAGTCCGACGGGGTGGACTGGAAACACCATATATTTT,.,TRBV5-5,15,TRBJ1-3,.
CASSSGALAGLQETQYF,TGTGCCAGCAGCTCCGGGGCCCTAGCGGGGCTACAAGAGACCCAGTACTTC,TRBD2,TRBV7-3,17,TRBJ2-5,.
CASSPLSGAEDTQYF,TGTGCCAGCAGCCCTCTTAGCGGGGCGGAGGATACGCAGTATTTT,TRBD2,TRBV11-2,15,TRBJ2-3,few
CATSDSSGRHGNEQFF,TGTGCCACCAGTGACTCTAGCGGGAGACATGGGAATGAGCAGTTCTTC,TRBD2,TRBV24-1,16,TRBJ2-1,few
CASSHDRVDEAFF,TGTGCCAGCAGCCACGACAGGGTCGATGAAGCTTTCTTT,TRBD1,TRBV2,13,TRBJ1-1,many
CASSLSGDLLEQYF,TGTGCCAGCAGCCTTAGCGGGGACCTCCTGGAGCAGTACTTC,TRBD2,TRBV12-3/TRBV12-4,14,TRBJ2-7,few
CSAPSPGDTQYF,TGCAGTGCTCCCTCCCCGGGGGATACGCAGTATTTT,.,TRBV20-1,12,TRBJ2-3,few
CASSSGLGRYEQYF,TGTGCCAGCAGCTCCGGACTAGGGAGATACGAGCAGTACTTC,TRBD2,TRBV7-3,14,TRBJ2-7,.
CSARGYGPRQPQHF,TGCAGTGCTAGAGGTTACGGGCCTCGCCAGCCCCAGCATTTT,.,TRBV20-1,14,TRBJ1-5,once
CASSQGLDGYNEQFF,TGTGCCAGCAGCCAAGGGCTGGATGGCTACAATGAGCAGTTCTTC,.,TRBV3-1,15,TRBJ2-1,.
CATSRERQGAYEQYF,TGTGCCACCAGCAGAGAGCGACAGGGGGCATACGAGCAGTACTTC,TRBD1,TRBV15,15,TRBJ2-7,.
CASRVPFGDEQYF,TGTGCCAGCAGGGTCCCCTTTGGGGACGAGCAGTACTTC,.,TRBV11-1,13,TRBJ2-7,.
CATSRGGEVGTEAFF,TGTGCCACCAGCAGAGGTGGAGAAGTAGGGACTGAAGCTTTCTTT,.,TRBV15,15,TRBJ1-1,.
CASSFFTGELFF,TGTGCCAGCAGCTTCTTCACCGGGGAGCTGTTTTTT,.,TRBV7-9,12,TRBJ2-2,.
CASSQVPRQETQYF,TGCGCCAGCAGCCAAGTTCCCAGACAAGAGACCCAGTACTTC,.,TRBV4-1,14,TRBJ2-5,few
CASSSYLGDRVGNTEAFF,TGTGCCAGCAGCTCATACTTGGGGGATAGAGTGGGGAACACTGAAGCTTTCTTT,.,TRBV5-5,18,TRBJ1-1,.
CASSQDSSGYNEQFF,TGTGCCAGCAGCCAAGACTCTAGCGGGTACAATGAGCAGTTCTTC,TRBD2,TRBV3-1,15,TRBJ2-1,few
CASSLYGVDNEQFF,TGTGCCAGCAGCTTGTATGGGGTAGACAATGAGCAGTTCTTC,.,TRBV7-8,14,TRBJ2-1,.
CSAQRGYEQYF,TGCAGTGCCCAGAGAGGCTACGAGCAGTACTTC,.,TRBV20-1,11,TRBJ2-7,few
CASSSGLAGEAYNEQFF,TGTGCCAGCAGTTCGGGACTAGCGGGAGAGGCCTACAATGAGCAGTTCTTC,TRBD2,TRBV27,17,TRBJ2-1,few
CASSDTSGMYEQYF,TGTGCCAGCAGCGACACTAGCGGGATGTACGAGCAGTACTTC,TRBD2,TRBV7-8,14,TRBJ2-7,.
CASNPAGTVGEQFF,TGTGCCAGCAATCCGGCAGGGACGGTGGGTGAGCAGTTCTTC,.,TRBV6-1,14,TRBJ2-1,few
CATDIAGAGELFF,TGTGCCACCGACATAGCGGGAGCCGGGGAGCTGTTTTTT,TRBD2,TRBV13,13,TRBJ2-2,few
CASSLDSWGVGSNEQFF,TGTGCCAGCAGCTTGGATTCATGGGGTGTAGGGAGTAATGAGCAGTTCTTC,.,TRBV5-6,17,TRBJ2-1,.